These T cell receptor beta chains were read from a single sample in a study of OX40 agonist ivuxolimab in advanced cancers. The repertoire was sequenced with immunoSEQ multiplex PCR; TCRdb's copy has only in-frame clones and lacks some. The table includes around 70,000 clones, roughly 84% detected once. This specimen was CD4+ or CD8+ T cells sorted from blood, taken in a trial of the OX40 agonist ivuxolimab. These receptors were obtained from an adult with an advanced solid tumor such as melanoma, head and neck, liver or kidney cancer. Each CDR3 is given with its conserved first and last residue. A D gene is named only where the DNA matches it firmly. Some rows have no size entry. The others give once, few or many, or a class for an expanded clone.

14 | TRBJ1-5 | - | TRBV7-9 | TRBD1 | TGTGCCAGCAGTGACAGGGGGCAAAATCAGCCCCAGCATTTT | CASSDRGQNQPQHF
15 | TRBJ2-2 | - | TRBV29-1 | TRBD2 | TGCAGCGTTGAAGGCCTAGCGGGAGGAACCGGGGAGCTGTTTTTT | CSVEGLAGGTGELFF
14 | TRBJ2-7 | - | TRBV7-2 | - | TGTGCCAGCAGCCCCAGCGTGATGGCCTACGAGCAGTACTTC | CASSPSVMAYEQYF
12 | TRBJ2-7 | - | TRBV2 | - | TGTGCCAGCAGTGTCATAACCTACGAGCAGTACTTC | CASSVITYEQYF
15 | TRBJ1-3 | once | TRBV6-6 | - | TGTGCCAGCAGTTACTCGAGAGGGCCTGGAAACACCATATATTTT | CASSYSRGPGNTIYF
12 | TRBJ2-3 | - | TRBV28 | - | TGTGCCAGCAGCCTAATTGCAGATACGCAGTATTTT | CASSLIADTQYF
14 | TRBJ2-7 | many | TRBV28 | TRBD1 | TGTGCCAGCAGGGGGGGGACAGGGCCCTACGAGCAGTACTTC | CASRGGTGPYEQYF
15 | TRBJ2-7 | - | TRBV7-2 | - | TGTGCCAGCAGCCTCCTCGGCGAAGCTTACTACGAGCAGTACTTC | CASSLLGEAYYEQYF
13 | TRBJ1-1 | - | TRBV28 | - | TGTGCCAGCAGTTTCTATAGAGGGCTTGAAGCTTTCTTT | CASSFYRGLEAFF
16 | TRBJ1-3 | - | TRBV7-8 | TRBD1 | TGTGCCAGCAGCTTTAAACAGGGGACCTCTGGAAACACCATATATTTT | CASSFKQGTSGNTIYF
14 | TRBJ1-4 | - | TRBV11-2 | TRBD1 | TGTGCCAGCAGCGTGGGACAGGGGGCAGAAAAACTGTTTTTT | CASSVGQGAEKLFF
15 | TRBJ2-3 | - | TRBV5-1 | - | TGCGCCAGCAGTTATCGCCATCCTAGCACAGATACGCAGTATTTT | CASSYRHPSTDTQYF
17 | TRBJ2-5 | - | TRBV4-1 | - | TGCGCCAGCAGCCAGAACCCTTCAGTGGGGGGGCGGGAGACCCAGTACTTC | CASSQNPSVGGRETQYF
11 | TRBJ2-1 | - | TRBV19 | - | TGTGCCAGTAGTATTGAGAATGAGCAGTTCTTC | CASSIENEQFF
14 | TRBJ2-1 | - | TRBV7-9 | - | TGTGCCAGCAGCTTAGTGGGACGGCACAATGAGCAGTTCTTC | CASSLVGRHNEQFF
15 | TRBJ1-1 | - | TRBV7-9 | - | TGTGCCAGCAGCTTAGTGGACAGCATGAACACTGAAGCTTTCTTT | CASSLVDSMNTEAFF
19 | TRBJ2-5 | - | TRBV27 | - | TGTGCCTCCAGCTTGGGGGTAACGGGTGCGAGGGGCGCCGTTGAGACCCAGTACTTC | CASSLGVTGARGAVETQYF
13 | TRBJ1-2 | - | TRBV2 | - | TGTGCCAGCAGTGCTTCCAGGGGATATGGCTACACCTTC | CASSASRGYGYTF
16 | TRBJ2-7 | - | TRBV4-2 | TRBD2 | TGTGCCAGCAGCCCCACTAGCGGGATAGTGTATGACGAGCAGTACTTC | CASSPTSGIVYDEQYF
13 | TRBJ1-6 | few | TRBV7-8 | - | TGTGCCAGCAGTTTACAGGGACGGTCACCCCTCCACTTT | CASSLQGRSPLHF
14 | TRBJ1-1 | - | TRBV18 | - | TGTGCCAGCTCACAGGGACTCCTGAACACTGAAGCTTTCTTT | CASSQGLLNTEAFF
14 | TRBJ2-1 | once | TRBV29-1 | - | TGCAGCGTTGAAGATCGGTCTAAATACAATGAGCAGTTCTTC | CSVEDRSKYNEQFF
15 | TRBJ2-7 | - | TRBV15 | TRBD1 | TGTGCCACCAGCAGACCCGGGACAGGGTCCTACGAGCAGTACTTC | CATSRPGTGSYEQYF
14 | TRBJ1-1 | - | TRBV5-1 | - | TGCGCCAGCGAACGGGGTTCAGGGAACACTGAAGCTTTCTTT | CASERGSGNTEAFF
16 | TRBJ1-6 | - | TRBV5-1 | TRBD1 | TGCGCCAGCAGCAAAGACAGGGGCGCCTATAATTCACCCCTCCACTTT | CASSKDRGAYNSPLHF
15 | TRBJ2-7 | - | TRBV14 | TRBD1 | TGTGCCAGCAGCCGATTCCCGGGACAGGGGTACGAGCAGTACTTC | CASSRFPGQGYEQYF
14 | TRBJ2-7 | - | TRBV6-6 | - | TGTGCCAGCAGTTACGGGGGAGCCTACTACGAGCAGTACTTC | CASSYGGAYYEQYF
14 | TRBJ2-7 | - | TRBV5-5 | - | TGTGCCAGCAGCTTGGGACAGGATTACTACGAGCAGTACTTC | CASSLGQDYYEQYF
14 | TRBJ2-7 | - | TRBV4-1 | - | TGCGCCAGCAGCCGGGGGGACACAGCCTACGAGCAGTACTTC | CASSRGDTAYEQYF
14 | TRBJ2-1 | - | TRBV19 | - | TGTGCCAGTAGTATAGGGGAGGACTACAATGAGCAGTTCTTC | CASSIGEDYNEQFF
16 | TRBJ2-3 | - | TRBV11-3 | TRBD2 | TGTGCCAGCAGCTTAGATAGCGGGAAATGGTCAGATACGCAGTATTTT | CASSLDSGKWSDTQYF
15 | TRBJ2-3 | few | TRBV5-1 | TRBD1 | TGCGCCAGCAGCTCGACAGGGAGAAGCACAGATACGCAGTATTTT | CASSSTGRSTDTQYF
17 | TRBJ2-1 | - | TRBV11-2 | - | TGTGCCAGCAGCCCTAGGAGGGGTCTGCGGGGAGACAATGAGCAGTTCTTC | CASSPRRGLRGDNEQFF
14 | TRBJ1-4 | - | TRBV29-1 | TRBD1 | TGCAGCGCACGACCCAGGGGGAAGGGCGAAAAACTGTTTTTT | CSARPRGKGEKLFF
15 | TRBJ1-4 | - | TRBV9 | TRBD1 | TGTGCCAGCAGCCAAGGACAGGGGGGTAATGAAAAACTGTTTTTT | CASSQGQGGNEKLFF
13 | TRBJ2-4 | - | TRBV6-6 | - | TGTGCCAGCAGTCTAGGAGCCAAAAACATTCAGTACTTC | CASSLGAKNIQYF
13 | TRBJ2-7 | - | TRBV7-9 | TRBD1 | TGTGCCAGCAGCGCCTTTACAGGGGCCGAGCAGTACTTC | CASSAFTGAEQYF
15 | TRBJ2-7 | - | TRBV4-3 | TRBD2 | TGCGCCAGCAGCCAAGACCGGGGGGACCTCCACGAGCAGTACTTC | CASSQDRGDLHEQYF
13 | TRBJ1-1 | few | TRBV30 | - | TGTGCCTACCTCTCCCCAGGGAGGACTGAAGCTTTCTTT | CAYLSPGRTEAFF
17 | TRBJ2-1 | - | TRBV7-2 | TRBD1 | TGTGCCAGCAGCTTAACAGGGGGCGCTTTGTCGGCGAATGAGCAGTTCTTC | CASSLTGGALSANEQFF
17 | TRBJ2-3 | - | TRBV12-5 | - | TGTGCTAGTGGTTTGACGTATCAGATATTTAGCACAGATACGCAGTATTTT | CASGLTYQIFSTDTQYF
16 | TRBJ2-7 | - | TRBV5-1 | TRBD2 | TGCGCCAGCAGCCCATTTCGGACTAGCGGGGTCCACGAGCAGTACTTC | CASSPFRTSGVHEQYF
14 | TRBJ1-1 | - | TRBV11-2 | TRBD1 | TGTGCCAGCAGCTTATGGACAGGATCTACTGAAGCTTTCTTT | CASSLWTGSTEAFF
14 | TRBJ1-2 | - | TRBV7-8 | TRBD1 | TGTGCCAGCAGCTTATTACAGGGGGCCTATGGCTACACCTTC | CASSLLQGAYGYTF
13 | TRBJ2-5 | - | TRBV15 | - | TGTGCCACCAGCAGAGATAATCAAGAGACCCAGTACTTC | CATSRDNQETQYF
15 | TRBJ2-3 | - | TRBV7-2 | - | TGTGCCAGCAGCCAAACCCCCATCTACACAGATACGCAGTATTTT | CASSQTPIYTDTQYF
16 | TRBJ2-2 | many | TRBV14 | TRBD1 | TGTGCCAGCAGCCAAGGGGGGACAGGGTTCACCGGGGAGCTGTTTTTT | CASSQGGTGFTGELFF
14 | TRBJ2-7 | - | TRBV5-6 | TRBD1 | TGTGCCAGCAGCTTCCGACAGGGTTTCTACGAGCAGTACTTC | CASSFRQGFYEQYF
15 | TRBJ2-2 | - | TRBV4-1 | - | TGCGCCAGCAGCCAAGGTTCCGCGTCCGGCGGGGAGCTGTTTTTT | CASSQGSASGGELFF
11 | TRBJ2-5 | - | TRBV25-1 | TRBD2 | TGTGCCAGCAGTGGCGGACTAGGGGAGTACTTC | CASSGGLGEYF